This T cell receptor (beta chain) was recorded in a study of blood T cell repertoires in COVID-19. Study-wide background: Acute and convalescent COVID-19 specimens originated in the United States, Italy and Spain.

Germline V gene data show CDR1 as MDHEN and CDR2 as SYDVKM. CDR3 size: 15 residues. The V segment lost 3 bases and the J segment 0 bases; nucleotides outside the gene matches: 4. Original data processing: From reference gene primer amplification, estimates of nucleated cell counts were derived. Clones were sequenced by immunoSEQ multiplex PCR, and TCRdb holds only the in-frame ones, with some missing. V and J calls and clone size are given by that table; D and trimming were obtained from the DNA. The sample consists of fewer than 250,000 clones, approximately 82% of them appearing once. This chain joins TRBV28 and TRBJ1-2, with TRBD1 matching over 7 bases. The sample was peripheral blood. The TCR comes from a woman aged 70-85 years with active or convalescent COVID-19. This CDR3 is CASSFEGQPNYGYTF. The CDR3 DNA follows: TGTGCCAGCAGTTTCGAGGGACAGCCTAACTATGGCTACACCTTC.